This T cell receptor beta chain was documented in a study of cytomegalovirus exposure and HLA in healthy donors. Generated by immunoSEQ multiplex PCR, the TCRdb table keeps only in-frame clones and is missing some. Of 200,000 to 300,000 clones listed, around 91% are singletons. The germline V gene encodes CDR1 MDHEN and CDR2 SYDVKM. Trimming removed 6 bases from V and 6 bases from J; junction bases left unmatched: 4. CDR3 length equals 12 residues. The rearrangement joins TRBV28 to TRBJ2-5, with 7 nucleotides matching TRBD1. The sequenced sample consisted of PBMCs. This sequence originates from a woman in her thirties in good health and CMV-seronegative. In nucleotides, the CDR3 is TGTGCCAGCAGCCCGGACAGGCAGACCCAGTACTTC. Amino acid sequence: CASSPDRQTQYF.